This TCR beta chain was sequenced during a study of cytomegalovirus exposure and HLA in healthy donors. Turning to the study itself: Within an early data release were 80 million to 90 million unique TCRs drawn from HLA-typed donors. Study results and caveats: Researchers reported in a later analysis that a missense DCLRE1C variant was tied to TCR beta V- and J-gene trimming. Most TCRs appeared rarely, but some public TCRs recurred in many donors.

CDR3 size: 16 residues. Per germline, CDR1 SGHRS and CDR2 YFSETQ. V lost 1 base, J lost 3 bases, and 10 bases stayed unmatched. A remark on this clone: Its target is unknown.

The study ran its PCR with 60 Vbeta and 13 Jbeta primers. Data came from immunoSEQ multiplex PCR; TCRdb stores just in-frame clones and leaves some out. The sample contains 30,000 to 35,000 clones, around 70% of which appear only once. The sequenced material came from PBMCs. V usage is TRBV5-1 and J usage is TRBJ2-7; 7 bases line up with TRBD1. The origin of this receptor is a man between 40 and 49 years old in good health and CMV-seropositive. CDR3 in DNA: TGCGCCAGCAGCTTGACTGGACAGGCCGCAAACTACGAGCAGTACTTC. Residues: CASSLTGQAANYEQYF.